This T cell receptor (beta chain) came from a study of blood T cells in healthy people across ages. Sample-barcoded 5' priming and a J-beta primer mix drove a second PCR of 7 to 11 cycles. The template-switch adaptor was a 5' adaptor with 12 random nucleotides. It tagged each cDNA molecule. Via MiXCR, TCRdb re-called the 5' RACE reads, giving one row per CDR3 protein. The data hold hundreds of thousands of distinct CDR3 sequences, with approximately 29% observed a single time. CDR1 and CDR2 from the germline V gene are LGHDT and YNNKEL (reference sequence). The CDR3 totals 18 residues. Between the trimmed V and J ends, which lost 0 bases and 0 bases, there was a span of 15 bases. This clonotype showed up many times.

Sequencing used blood. The receptor's source is a woman of 80 years or more in good health. The chain is built from TRBV3-1 and TRBJ2-1; D remains ambiguous. CDR3 nucleotides: TGTGCCAGCAGCCAAGAGAACAGTAGCTCTTACTCCTACAATGAGCAGTTCTTC. It encodes CASSQENSSSYSYNEQFF.